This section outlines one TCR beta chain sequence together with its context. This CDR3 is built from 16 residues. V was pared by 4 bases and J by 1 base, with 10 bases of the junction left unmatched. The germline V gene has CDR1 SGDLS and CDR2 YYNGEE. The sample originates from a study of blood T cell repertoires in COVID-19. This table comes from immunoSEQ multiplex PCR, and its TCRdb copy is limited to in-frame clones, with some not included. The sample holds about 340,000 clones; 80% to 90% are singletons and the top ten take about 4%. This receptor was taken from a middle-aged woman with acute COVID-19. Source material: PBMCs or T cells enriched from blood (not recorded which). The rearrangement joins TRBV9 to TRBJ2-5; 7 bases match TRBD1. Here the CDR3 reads CASSPRTGKAQETQYF. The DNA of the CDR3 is TGTGCCAGCAGCCCCCGGACAGGCAAGGCCCAAGAGACCCAGTACTTC.